One sample yielded the 23 T cell receptor beta chains listed below, sequenced in a study of T cells after yellow fever vaccination. TCRdb reanalysed the 5' RACE reads using MiXCR and keeps one entry per CDR3 protein. The table shows approximately 260,000 distinct CDR3 sequences, with approximately 12% occurring only once. Sample: CD4+ T cells sorted from PBMCs, taken 45 days after the yellow fever booster vaccination. These receptors came from a man under 40 who received the YFV17D yellow fever vaccine.

The chain couples TRBV12-3 or TRBV12-4 to TRBJ1-6, with 9 bases aligning to TRBD1. The CDR3 consists of 14 residues. Trimming took 6 bases from V and 9 from J; bases not matched to a gene: 6. The CDR3 nucleotides are TGTGCCAGCAGGGCACAGGGGGCGGGTTCACCCCTCCACTTT. Its protein is CASRAQGAGSPLHF.

The chain joins TRBV7-2 to TRBJ2-2; possibly TRBD1 for D (5 bases). Trimming took 4 bases from V and 9 from J, leaving 9 bases between them. CDR1 and CDR2 (germline): SGHTA, FQGNSA. This CDR3 spans 12 amino acids. The CDR3 protein is CASSWQGRELFF. CDR3 nucleotides: TGTGCCAGCAGCTGGCAGGGCCGGGAGCTGTTTTTT.

This clonotype was picked up one time. The V call is TRBV11-2, the J call TRBJ2-7; a possible D gene is TRBD1 (6 bases). Germline CDR1 and CDR2: SGHAT and FQNNGV. V was clipped by 5 bases and J by 3 bases, with 14 bases between them. CDR3 size: 14 residues. In DNA form, the CDR3 reads TGTGCCAGCAGCCCCAACAGGGCCGACTACGAGCAGTACTTC. Translation gives CASSPNRADYEQYF.

This clonotype was detected only a few times. The rearrangement uses TRBV5-1 and TRBJ2-1, with a tentative D call TRBD1 (5 bases). Germline CDR1 SGHRS, CDR2 YFSETQ. CDR3 length: 18 residues. V shed 2 bases and J shed 0 bases, with 18 bases lying between them. The CDR3 nucleotides read TGCGCCAGCAGCTTAGGGGCGGCGGAGCCGAGCTCCTACAATGAGCAGTTCTTC. Its protein is CASSLGAAEPSSYNEQFF.

This clonotype has a handful of counts. The gene calls are TRBV5-1 and TRBJ2-3; 11 bases are shared with TRBD2. This CDR3 is built from 17 residues. Trimming cost V 4 bases and J 0 bases; bases outside gene matches: 7. Germline values: CDR1 SGHRS, CDR2 YFSETQ. The CDR3 region is CASSTGTSGTSTDTQYF. CDR3 coding DNA: TGCGCCAGCAGCACCGGGACTAGCGGAACTAGCACAGATACGCAGTATTTT. Based on the CDR3 plus reference TRBV5-1 and TRBJ2-3, the full variable domain is KAGVTQTPRYLIKTRGQQVTLSCSPISGHRSVSWYQQTPGQGLQFLFEYFSETQRNKGNFPGRFSGRQFSNSRSEMNVSTLELGDSALYLCASSTGTSGTSTDTQYFGPGTRLTVL.

The sample holds a few counts of this clonotype. One junction end does not reproduce the germline sequence, and a read error may be involved. This sequence joins TRBV5-1 and TRBJ2-2, with D perhaps matching TRBD1 or TRBD2 (6 bases each). CDR3 length: 13 amino acids. CDR1 is SGHRS, CDR2 YFSETQ, per germline. CDR3 in amino acids: CASSIDRTGVLFF. As DNA, the CDR3 is TGCGCCAGCAGCATTGACAGGACGGGGGTGCTGTTTTTT.

This clonotype was counted at least ten times. V and J are TRBV7-2 and TRBJ2-5; D ambiguous. V gave up 5 bases and J gave up 4 bases, with 11 bases separating them. The CDR3 is made up of 13 amino acids. The V gene's germline CDR1 is SGHTA and CDR2 FQGNSA. The CDR3 loop reads CASSLRIGETQYF. The CDR3 bases are TGTGCCAGCAGCCTCCGCATCGGAGAGACCCAGTACTTC.

The rearrangement joins TRBV11-2 to TRBJ2-1; D not certain. In germline, CDR1 is SGHAT, CDR2 FQNNGV. Between the trimmed V and J ends, which lost 3 bases and 6 bases, there was a span of 9 bases. This CDR3 comprises 13 residues. The CDR3 DNA follows: TGTGCCAGCAGCTTGCCTGAGGCCAATGAGCAGTTCTTC. Amino acids: CASSLPEANEQFF. Full variable domain (rest looked up from reference TRBV11-2 and TRBJ2-1): EAGVAQSPRYKIIEKRQSVAFWCNPISGHATLYWYQQILGQGPKLLIQFQNNGVVDDSQLPKDRFSAERLKGVDSTLKIQPAKLEDSAVYLCASSLPEANEQFFGPGTRLTVL.

The chain employs TRBV5-1 and TRBJ2-3; perhaps TRBD1 as D (5 bases). V lost 4 bases and J lost 6, with 21 bases in between. The CDR3 loop spans 16 amino acids. Germline CDR1 reads SGHRS; CDR2 reads YFSETQ. The CDR3: CASSPNGLGRLDTQYF. The CDR3 nucleotides read TGCGCCAGCAGCCCGAACGGGTTGGGGCGATTGGATACGCAGTATTTT.

CDR3 bases: TGTGCCAGCAGCACCGGACTAGCGGCAGATACGCAGTATTTT. This gives the protein CASSTGLAADTQYF. The genes are TRBV7-3 and TRBJ2-3; 10 bases match TRBD2. Germline CDR1 SGHTA, CDR2 FQGTGA. The CDR3 totals 14 residues. V was pared by 5 bases and J by 4 bases, with 3 bases of the junction left unmatched.

A few counts support this clonotype. The V call is TRBV28, the J call TRBJ1-2; D remains unclear. This CDR3 is built from 13 residues. V dropped 5 bases and J dropped 2 bases, with 9 bases sitting between them. Germline V lookup: CDR1 MDHEN, CDR2 SYDVKM. CDR3 sequence: CASSTGSNYGYTF. The CDR3 DNA is TGTGCCAGCAGTACCGGGTCGAACTATGGCTACACCTTC.

This clonotype showed up many times. This chain links TRBV28 with TRBJ2-3; 7 bases line up with TRBD1. CDR3 length: 14 residues. The J segment lost 3 bases and the V segment lost 6 bases, leaving 6 bases of the junction unmatched. Germline values: CDR1 MDHEN, CDR2 SYDVKM. The CDR3 DNA reads as TGTGCCAGCAGCTCTGGACAGGCAACAGATACGCAGTATTTT. Translating gives CASSSGQATDTQYF.

This clonotype was observed once. A much larger clonotype is one base distant, so this may be a read error. J is TRBJ2-2 and V is TRBV12-3 or TRBV12-4; unclear D gene. With 11 bases removed from V and 4 bases from J, the gap between germline ends came to 17 bases. The CDR3 has 14 amino acids. In DNA form, the CDR3 reads TGTGCCGGCTGCCTCAACGAGTTCACCGGGGAGCTGTTTTTT. The encoded protein is CAGCLNEFTGELFF.

V and J are TRBV5-4 and TRBJ2-7, with D perhaps matching TRBD2 (5 bases). Germline-derived CDR1 and CDR2 are SGHNT and YYREEE (reference sequence). Trimming shortened V by 2 bases and J by 4 bases, and 16 bases separated the two germline ends. The CDR3 runs 15 residues. This CDR3 reads CASSLGLLPPYEQYF. The CDR3 DNA reads as TGTGCCAGCAGCTTAGGACTCTTACCCCCTTACGAGCAGTACTTC.

This clonotype occurred a few times. V usage is TRBV20-1 and J usage is TRBJ1-1; D gene ambiguous. This CDR3 spans 11 amino acids. Germline lookup yields CDR1 DFQATT and CDR2 SNEGSKA (reference sequence). V lost 3 bases to trimming and J lost 11 bases, with 13 bases between them. The CDR3 sequence: CSAREEVEAFF. CDR3 DNA sequence: TGCAGTGCTAGGGAGGAAGTCGAGGCTTTCTTT.

This chain joins TRBV11-2 and TRBJ2-2, with 14 positions matching TRBD2. The CDR3 covers 18 residues. After removal of 5 bases from V and 6 bases from J, the junction contained 11 bases not matched to a gene. Looked up from germline, CDR1 is SGHAT and CDR2 is FQNNGV. CDR3 DNA: TGTGCCAGCAGCACTAAGACCGGGACTAGCGGGAGCCCCGGGGAGCTGTTTTTT. Its protein is CASSTKTGTSGSPGELFF.

This clonotype has more than one count but fewer than ten. This sequence joins TRBV20-1 and TRBJ2-7, with 9 nucleotides matching TRBD1. The CDR3 runs 14 residues. CDR1 is DFQATT and CDR2 is SNEGSKA in the germline V gene (reference sequence). J was trimmed by 2 bases and V by 6 bases; bases with no gene match: 8. The chain's CDR3 is CSAVDRGGTYEQYF. The CDR3 region has the DNA TGCAGTGCCGTGGACAGGGGAGGGACCTACGAGCAGTACTTC.

This clonotype appeared a few times. CDR3: CASSPGLAGGGEQFF. CDR3 sequence (DNA): TGTGCCAGCAGCCCGGGACTAGCGGGAGGCGGGGAGCAGTTCTTC. The chain links TRBV7-2 to TRBJ2-1, with 15 bases aligning to TRBD2. The CDR3 is 15 amino acids. The trim removed 5 bases at V and 10 bases at J, leaving 6 bases unmatched. The V gene's germline CDR1 is SGHTA and CDR2 FQGNSA.

This rearrangement joins TRBV28 to TRBJ2-3; D is unresolved. The CDR3 consists of 13 residues. Trimming left V 7 bases short and J 2 bases short, with 10 bases between. Germline CDR1 is MDHEN and CDR2 is SYDVKM. As DNA, the CDR3 is TGTGCCAGCACCGGGCAGAACACAGATACGCAGTATTTT. Translated: CASTGQNTDTQYF.

This clonotype came up a few times. The rearrangement uses TRBV7-9 and TRBJ1-6; 7 positions match TRBD1. The CDR3 is made up of 17 amino acids. Germline trimming cut 5 bases from V and 0 bases from J; bases unmatched to any gene: 7. Germline V CDR1 and CDR2: SEHNR, FQNEAQ (reference sequence). DNA for the CDR3: TGTGCCAGCAGCGATTCCGGGACAGTCTCCTATAATTCACCCCTCCACTTT. Translating it yields CASSDSGTVSYNSPLHF.

The chain links TRBV7-2 to TRBJ2-7; TRBD2 aligns across 10 bases. V trimming: 0 bases; J trimming: 2 bases; junction bases outside the gene matches: 10. CDR3 length: 18 residues. Per the germline V gene, CDR1 is SGHTA and CDR2 is FQGNSA. Here the CDR3 DNA reads TGTGCCAGCAGCTTAGCACCTCCCACACTAGCGGGACCCTACGAGCAGTACTTC. Amino acids: CASSLAPPTLAGPYEQYF.

The J gene is TRBJ2-5, the V gene TRBV5-6; TRBD1 is a possible D gene (6 bases). Germline values: CDR1 SGHDT, CDR2 YYEEEE. There are 15 residues in the CDR3. The V and J ends lost 0 bases and 5 bases respectively, with 14 bases between them. CDR3 residues: CASSLARTGRETQYF. CDR3 DNA: TGTGCCAGCAGCTTGGCCCGAACAGGGCGTGAGACCCAGTACTTC. Full variable domain (missing parts from reference TRBV5-6 and TRBJ2-5): DAGVTQSPTHLIKTRGQQVTLRCSPKSGHDTVSWYQQALGQGPQFIFQYYEEEERQRGNFPDRFSGHQFPNYSSELNVNALLLGDSALYLCASSLARTGRETQYFGPGTRLLVL.

This clonotype was recorded a few times. The chain carries TRBV7-2 and TRBJ2-3, with TRBD1 matching 12 bases. In germline, CDR1 is SGHTA, CDR2 FQGNSA. The CDR3 length is 16 residues. Unmatched junction bases numbered 5, after V lost 0 bases and J lost 7 bases. The CDR3: CASSLAGTGGLNTQYF. CDR3 bases: TGTGCCAGCAGCTTAGCCGGGACAGGGGGCCTTAATACGCAGTATTTT.